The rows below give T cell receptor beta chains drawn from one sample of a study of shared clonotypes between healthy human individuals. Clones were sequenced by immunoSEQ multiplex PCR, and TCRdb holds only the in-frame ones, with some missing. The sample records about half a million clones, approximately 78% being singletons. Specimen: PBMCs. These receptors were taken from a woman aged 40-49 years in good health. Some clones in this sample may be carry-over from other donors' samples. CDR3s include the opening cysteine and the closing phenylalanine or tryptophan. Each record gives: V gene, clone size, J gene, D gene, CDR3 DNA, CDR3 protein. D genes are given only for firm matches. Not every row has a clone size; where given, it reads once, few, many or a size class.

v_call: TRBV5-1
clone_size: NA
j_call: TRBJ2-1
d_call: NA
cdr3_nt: TGCGCCAGCAGCTCTAGCTCCTACAATGAGCAGTTCTTC
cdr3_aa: CASSSSSYNEQFF

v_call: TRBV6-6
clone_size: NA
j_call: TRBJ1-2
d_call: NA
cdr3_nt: TGTGCCAGCAGTTACTCGAGCAGCGCTAACTATGGCTACACCTTC
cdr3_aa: CASSYSSSANYGYTF

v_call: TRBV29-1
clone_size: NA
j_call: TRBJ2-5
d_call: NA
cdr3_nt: TGCAGCGTTGGCAGCGGAGGGGAGACCCAGTACTTC
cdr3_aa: CSVGSGGETQYF

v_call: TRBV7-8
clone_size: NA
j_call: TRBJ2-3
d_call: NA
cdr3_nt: TGTGCCAGCAGCTTAGCGGGCGTTACCAGGAGGAATACGCAGTATTTT
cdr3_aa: CASSLAGVTRRNTQYF

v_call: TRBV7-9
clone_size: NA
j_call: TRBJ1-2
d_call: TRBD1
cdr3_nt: TGTGCCAGCAGCCAGGACAGGGTGAATGGCTACACCTTC
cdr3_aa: CASSQDRVNGYTF

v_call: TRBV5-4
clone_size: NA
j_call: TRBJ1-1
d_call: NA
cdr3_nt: TGTGCCAGCAGCTCCCTCAGGGGATACACTGAAGCTTTCTTT
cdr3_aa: CASSSLRGYTEAFF

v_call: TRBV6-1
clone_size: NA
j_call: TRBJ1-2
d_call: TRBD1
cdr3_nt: TGTGCCAGCAGTCCTGGACAGGGGGCATGGGGCTACACCTTC
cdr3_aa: CASSPGQGAWGYTF

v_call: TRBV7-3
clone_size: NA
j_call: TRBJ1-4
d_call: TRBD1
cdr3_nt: TGTGCCAGCAGCTTAATGGGACAGCCTAATGAAAAACTGTTTTTT
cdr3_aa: CASSLMGQPNEKLFF

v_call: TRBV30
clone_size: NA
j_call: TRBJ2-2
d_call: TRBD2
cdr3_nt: TGTGCCTGGCGCCGGACTAGTAACACCGGGGAGCTGTTTTTT
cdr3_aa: CAWRRTSNTGELFF

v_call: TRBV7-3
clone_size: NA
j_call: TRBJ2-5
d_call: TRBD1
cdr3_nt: TGTGCCAGCAGCTTAGAGGGGGCGAGCGCCCAGTACTTC
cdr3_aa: CASSLEGASAQYF

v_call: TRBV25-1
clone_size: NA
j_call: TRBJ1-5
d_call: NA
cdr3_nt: TGTGCCAGCAGTGACCCCGGAGGCCAGCCCCAGCATTTT
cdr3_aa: CASSDPGGQPQHF

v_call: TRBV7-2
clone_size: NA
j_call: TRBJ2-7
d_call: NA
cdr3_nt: TGTGCCAGCAGCTTAAGGCGGGGCAGTGGCGAGCAGTACTTC
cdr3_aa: CASSLRRGSGEQYF

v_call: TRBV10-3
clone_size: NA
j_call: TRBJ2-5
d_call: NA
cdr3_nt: TGTGCCATCAGTGAGTCGAGGGAGACCCAGTACTTC
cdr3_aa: CAISESRETQYF

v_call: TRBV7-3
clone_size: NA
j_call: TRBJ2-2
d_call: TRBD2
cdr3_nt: TGCGCCAGCAGCCCCCTGACTAGCGGGAGGAACACCGGGGAGCTGTTTTTT
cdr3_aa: CASSPLTSGRNTGELFF

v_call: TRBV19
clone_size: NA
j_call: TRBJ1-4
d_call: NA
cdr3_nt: TGTGCCAGTGCCAAGGGACGCTCGGAAAAACTGTTTTTT
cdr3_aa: CASAKGRSEKLFF

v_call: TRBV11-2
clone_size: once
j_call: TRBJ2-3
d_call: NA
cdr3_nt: TGTGCCAGTACTCCTCTGGGAGCTGAAGATACGCAGTATTTT
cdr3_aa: CASTPLGAEDTQYF

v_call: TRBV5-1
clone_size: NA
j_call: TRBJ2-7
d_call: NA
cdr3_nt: TGCGCCAGCAGCGGAAGATACCCACGGGGCGAGCAGTACTTC
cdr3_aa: CASSGRYPRGEQYF

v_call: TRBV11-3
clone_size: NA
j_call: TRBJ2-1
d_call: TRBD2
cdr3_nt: TGTGCCAGCAGCTTCGCTAGCGGGGTCTACAATGAGCAGTTCTTC
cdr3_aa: CASSFASGVYNEQFF

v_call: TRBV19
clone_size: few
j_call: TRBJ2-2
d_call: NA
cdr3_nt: TGTGCCTCAGGACTGAACACCGGGGAGCTGTTTTTT
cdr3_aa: CASGLNTGELFF

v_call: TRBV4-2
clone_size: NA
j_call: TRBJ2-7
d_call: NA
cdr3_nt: TGTGCCAGCAGCCAAGAGTGGCGGGGTGATACCTACGAGCAGTACTTC
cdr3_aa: CASSQEWRGDTYEQYF

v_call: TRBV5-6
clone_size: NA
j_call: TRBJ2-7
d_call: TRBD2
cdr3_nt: TGTGCCAGCAGCTCTGGCGGGAGACCGCAGTACTTC
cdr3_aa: CASSSGGRPQYF

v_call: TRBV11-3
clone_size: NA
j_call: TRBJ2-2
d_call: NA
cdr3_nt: TGTGCCAGCAACGTTGGCTCGAACACCAGGGAGCTGTTTTTT
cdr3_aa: CASNVGSNTRELFF

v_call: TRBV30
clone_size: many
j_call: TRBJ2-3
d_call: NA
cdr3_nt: TGTGCCTGGGGTCGGGCGGGAAGAGGAACAGATACGCAGTATTTT
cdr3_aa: CAWGRAGRGTDTQYF

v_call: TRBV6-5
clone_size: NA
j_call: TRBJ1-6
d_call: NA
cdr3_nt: TGTGCCAGCAGTTACAGGGGGAATAATTCACCCCTCCACTTT
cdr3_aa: CASSYRGNNSPLHF

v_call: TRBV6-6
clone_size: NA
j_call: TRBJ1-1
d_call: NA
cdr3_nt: TGTGCCAGCAGTCCGGGACATCGGGACACTGAAGCTTTCTTT
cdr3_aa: CASSPGHRDTEAFF

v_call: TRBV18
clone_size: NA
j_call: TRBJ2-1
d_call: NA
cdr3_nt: TGTGCCAGCTCACCGTCCCGGCAATACAATGAGCAGTTCTTC
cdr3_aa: CASSPSRQYNEQFF

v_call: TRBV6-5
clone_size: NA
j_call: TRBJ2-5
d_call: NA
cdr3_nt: TGTGCCAGCAGTTACCCACTGGGGACCCAGTACTTC
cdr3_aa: CASSYPLGTQYF

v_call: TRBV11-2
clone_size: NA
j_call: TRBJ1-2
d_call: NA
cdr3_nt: TGTGCCAGCAGCTTAGCTAGCCGGTATGGCTACACCTTC
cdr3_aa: CASSLASRYGYTF

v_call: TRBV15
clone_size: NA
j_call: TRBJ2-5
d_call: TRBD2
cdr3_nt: TGTGCCACCAGTAGGGGACTAGCTCAAGAGACCCAGTACTTC
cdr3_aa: CATSRGLAQETQYF

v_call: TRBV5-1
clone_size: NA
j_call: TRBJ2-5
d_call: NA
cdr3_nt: TGCGCCAGCAGCCCCGGGTCCACCACCGCCGTGATGGAGACCCAGTACTTC
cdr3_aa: CASSPGSTTAVMETQYF

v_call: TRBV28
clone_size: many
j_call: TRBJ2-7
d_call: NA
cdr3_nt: TGTGCCAGCAGTCCTTCCGGGACGGAGTTAAACGAGCAGTACTTC
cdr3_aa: CASSPSGTELNEQYF

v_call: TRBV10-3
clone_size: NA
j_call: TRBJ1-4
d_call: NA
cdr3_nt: TGTGCCACCAAAACAGGCGCAACTAATGAAAAACTGTTTTTT
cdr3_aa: CATKTGATNEKLFF

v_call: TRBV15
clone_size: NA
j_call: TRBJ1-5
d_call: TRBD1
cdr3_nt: TGTGCCACCAGCAGGGTCGGGACAGTTGGAGCCAATCAGCCCCAGCATTTT
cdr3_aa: CATSRVGTVGANQPQHF

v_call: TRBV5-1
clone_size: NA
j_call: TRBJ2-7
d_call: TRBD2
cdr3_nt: TGCGCCAGCAGCTTTAGGGAGGGGCCCTACGAGCAGTACTTC
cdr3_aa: CASSFREGPYEQYF

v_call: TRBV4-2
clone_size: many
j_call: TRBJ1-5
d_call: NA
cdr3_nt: TGTGCCAGCAGCCAAGAGTTTTGGGGCAATCAGCCCCAGCATTTT
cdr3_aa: CASSQEFWGNQPQHF

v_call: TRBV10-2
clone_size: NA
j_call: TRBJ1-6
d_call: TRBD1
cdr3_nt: TGCGCCAGCAGTACCCTTGAGGGACAGGGTTTCAATAATTCACCCCTCCACTTT
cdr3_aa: CASSTLEGQGFNNSPLHF

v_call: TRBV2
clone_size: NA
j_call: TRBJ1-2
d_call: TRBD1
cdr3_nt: TGTGCCACCGTGGACAGGGAGGGAAACTATGGCTACACCTTC
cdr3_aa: CATVDREGNYGYTF

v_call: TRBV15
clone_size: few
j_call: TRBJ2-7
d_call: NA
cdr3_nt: TGTGCCACCAGCAGAGATTTGGGACAAGGATCATACGAGCAGTACTTC
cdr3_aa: CATSRDLGQGSYEQYF

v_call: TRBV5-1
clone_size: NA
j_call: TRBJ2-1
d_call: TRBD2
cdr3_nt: TGCGCCAGCAGCATAACTAGCGGGAGTTCTTACAATGAGCAGTTCTTC
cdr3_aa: CASSITSGSSYNEQFF

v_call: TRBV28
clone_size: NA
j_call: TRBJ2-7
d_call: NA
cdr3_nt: TGTGCCAGCAGTTTAGGTGTTACCATGGGCGAGCAGTACTTC
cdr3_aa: CASSLGVTMGEQYF

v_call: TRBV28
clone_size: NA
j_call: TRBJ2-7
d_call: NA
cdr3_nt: TGTGCCAGCAGTGCCCCCGCGACGCGCGAGCAGTACTTC
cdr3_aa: CASSAPATREQYF

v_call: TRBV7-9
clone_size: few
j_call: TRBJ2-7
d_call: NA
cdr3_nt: TGTGCCAGCAGCTTAGATGCGACAGGAGTTTTTTACGAGCAGTACTTC
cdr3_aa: CASSLDATGVFYEQYF

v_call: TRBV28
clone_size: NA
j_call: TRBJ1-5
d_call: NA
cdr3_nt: TGTGCCAGCAACCCAACCCCAGGGAGACAGCCCCAGCATTTT
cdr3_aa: CASNPTPGRQPQHF

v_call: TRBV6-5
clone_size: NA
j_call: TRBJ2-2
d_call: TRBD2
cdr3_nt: TGTGCCAGCAAGTTTGGCGGGAGGTCCGGGGAGCTGTTTTTT
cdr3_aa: CASKFGGRSGELFF

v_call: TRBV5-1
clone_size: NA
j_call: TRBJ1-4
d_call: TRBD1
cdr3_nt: TGCGCCAGCAGCTCCGGACAGGACGCAACTAATGAAAAACTGTTTTTT
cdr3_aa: CASSSGQDATNEKLFF

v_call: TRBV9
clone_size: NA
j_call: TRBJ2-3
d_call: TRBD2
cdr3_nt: TGTGCCAGCAGCGCGGGACTAGCGGCAGATACGCAGTATTTT
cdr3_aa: CASSAGLAADTQYF

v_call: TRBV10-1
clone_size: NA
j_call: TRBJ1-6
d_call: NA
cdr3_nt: TGCGCCAGCAGTGAGGGCCGGTCGCAGAATAATTCACCCCTCCACTTT
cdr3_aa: CASSEGRSQNNSPLHF

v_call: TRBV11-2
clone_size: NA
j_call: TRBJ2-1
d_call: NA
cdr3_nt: TGTGCCAGCAGCTTAGGTTCCTACAATGAGCAGTTCTTC
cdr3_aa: CASSLGSYNEQFF

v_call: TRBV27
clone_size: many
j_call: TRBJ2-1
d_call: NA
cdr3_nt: TGTGCCAGCAGTTTATCGGCCTACAGTGGTGAGCAGTTCTTC
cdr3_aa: CASSLSAYSGEQFF

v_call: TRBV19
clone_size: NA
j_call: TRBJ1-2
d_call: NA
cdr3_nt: TGTGCCAGTAGTATCAGGGGAAGCGGCTACACCTTC
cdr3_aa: CASSIRGSGYTF

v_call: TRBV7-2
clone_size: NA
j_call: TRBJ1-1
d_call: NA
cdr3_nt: TGTGCCAGCACCAACCCGGCCATCGAAGCTTTCTTT
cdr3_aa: CASTNPAIEAFF

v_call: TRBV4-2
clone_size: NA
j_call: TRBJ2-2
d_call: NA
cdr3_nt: TGTGCCAGCAGCCACTCCACCGGGGAGCTGTTTTTT
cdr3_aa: CASSHSTGELFF

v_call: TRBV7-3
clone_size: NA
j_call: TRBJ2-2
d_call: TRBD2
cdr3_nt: TGTGCCAGCAGCTCTCTAGCGGAGAACACCGGGGAGCTGTTTTTT
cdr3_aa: CASSSLAENTGELFF

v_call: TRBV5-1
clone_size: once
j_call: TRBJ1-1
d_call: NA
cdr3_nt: TGCGCCAGCAGCCCGTACGGACGGCTGAACACTGAAGCTTTCTTT
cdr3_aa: CASSPYGRLNTEAFF

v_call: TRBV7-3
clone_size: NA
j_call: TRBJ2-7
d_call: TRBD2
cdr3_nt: TGTGCCAGCAGCTCCTCTAGCGGGACCTTCTACGAGCAGTACTTC
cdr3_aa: CASSSSSGTFYEQYF

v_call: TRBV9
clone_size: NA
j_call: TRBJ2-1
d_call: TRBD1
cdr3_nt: TGTGCCAGCAGCGTAGATGGGCAGGGGGCGAGGGAGCAGTTCTTC
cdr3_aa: CASSVDGQGAREQFF